These 7 T cell receptor beta chains were all obtained from the same sample, sequenced in a study of cytomegalovirus exposure and HLA in healthy donors. PCR primers comprised 60 Vbeta and 13 Jbeta primers. Sequencing used immunoSEQ multiplex PCR; TCRdb keeps in-frame clones, though not all of them. This table holds roughly 160,000 clones, roughly 77% found once. The specimen was PBMCs. The receptors here all came from a man aged 50-59 years in good health and CMV-seropositive.

A note on this clone: The same CDR3 can be traced to other DNA sequences in this sample. The gene calls are TRBV9 and TRBJ2-5; 8 bases map to TRBD1. The germline V gene encodes CDR1 SGDLS and CDR2 YYNGEE. CDR3 size: 15 residues. V trimming: 3 bases; J trimming: 4 bases; junction bases outside the gene matches: 8. DNA of the CDR3: TGTGCCAGCAGCGGGCAGGGGGCCGATCGAGAGACCCAGTACTTC. Encoded protein: CASSGQGADRETQYF.

This clone came up a few times. The chain recombines TRBV18 with TRBJ1-5, with D maybe TRBD1 (5 bases). V lost 2 bases and J lost 3, with 17 bases in between. CDR1 KGHSH and CDR2 LQKENI come from the germline V gene. CDR3 length: 17 residues. The CDR3 here is CASSPGGKRGPNQPQHF. CDR3 coding DNA: TGTGCCAGCTCACCAGGGGGAAAGCGGGGCCCCAATCAGCCCCAGCATTTT.

The V call is TRBV7-9, the J call TRBJ2-7, with D unclear. The CDR3 spans 12 residues. The V end lost 2 bases, the J end lost 5 bases, and 7 bases lay between the germline ends. Germline V gives CDR1 SEHNR, CDR2 FQNEAQ (reference sequence). CDR3 nucleotides: TGTGCCAGCAGCTTAACTATTGACGAGCAGTACTTC. Protein sequence: CASSLTIDEQYF.

V and J are TRBV15 and TRBJ1-1; D not certain. Trimming shortened V by 0 bases and J by 0 bases, and 11 bases separated the two germline ends. This CDR3 region has 16 residues. Germline V gives CDR1 LNHNV, CDR2 YYDKDF (reference sequence). The CDR3: CATSREREVMNTEAFF. Written as DNA, the CDR3 is TGTGCCACCAGCAGAGAAAGGGAGGTTATGAACACTGAAGCTTTCTTT.

The chain uses TRBV15 and TRBJ1-6; 7 nucleotides agree with TRBD1. V gave up 2 bases and J gave up 7 bases; unmatched junction bases: 8. CDR1 is LNHNV, CDR2 YYDKDF, per germline (reference sequence). This CDR3 spans 16 amino acids. CDR3 loop: CATSRLPQGINSPLHF. DNA of the CDR3: TGTGCCACCAGCAGACTCCCACAGGGGATAAATTCACCCCTCCACTTT.

The V and J genes are TRBV13 and TRBJ2-1, with 8 bases matching TRBD2. Germline V gene data show CDR1 as PRHDT and CDR2 as FYEKMQ (reference sequence). The CDR3 loop spans 15 amino acids. With 1 base clipped from V and 6 bases from J, the junction kept 5 bases outside the gene matches. CDR3 sequence: CASSLVSGDVNEQFF. CDR3 DNA sequence: TGTGCCAGCAGCTTAGTTAGCGGGGATGTCAATGAGCAGTTCTTC. Using reference TRBV13 and TRBJ2-1 for the parts outside the CDR3, the full variable domain is AAGVIQSPRHLIKEKRETATLKCYPIPRHDTVYWYQQGPGQDPQFLISFYEKMQSDKGSIPDRFSAQQFSDYHSELNMSSLELGDSALYFCASSLVSGDVNEQFFGPGTRLTVL.

The rearrangement uses TRBV6-5 and TRBJ1-6; TRBD1 is a possible D gene (5 bases). The germline gives CDR1 MNHEY, CDR2 SVGAGI. The V and J ends lost 0 bases and 9 bases respectively, with 15 bases between them. The CDR3 totals 16 residues. The CDR3 loop reads CASSYSRQGLSSPLHF. Here the CDR3 DNA reads TGTGCCAGCAGTTACTCAAGGCAGGGTCTCAGTTCACCCCTCCACTTT.